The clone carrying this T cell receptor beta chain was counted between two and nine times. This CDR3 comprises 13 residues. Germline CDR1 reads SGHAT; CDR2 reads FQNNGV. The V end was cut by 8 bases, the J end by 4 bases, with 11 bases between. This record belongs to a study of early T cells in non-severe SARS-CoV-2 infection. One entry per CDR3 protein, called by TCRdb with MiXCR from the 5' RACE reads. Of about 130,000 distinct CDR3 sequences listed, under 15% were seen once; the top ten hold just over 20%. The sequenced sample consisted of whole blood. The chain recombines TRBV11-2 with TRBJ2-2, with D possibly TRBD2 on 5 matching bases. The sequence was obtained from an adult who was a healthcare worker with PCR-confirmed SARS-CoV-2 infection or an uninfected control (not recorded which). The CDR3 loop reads CASRSTSTGELFF. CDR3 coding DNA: TGTGCCAGCCGGAGCACTAGCACCGGGGAGCTGTTTTTT.